Sequencing of this T cell receptor (beta chain) was carried out in a study of CD8+ T cells in alopecia areata. Study overall: Severity scoring for treated patients was based on the percentage of affected scalp area.

RNA extraction was followed by reverse transcription into cDNA, which acted as the sequencing template. Data came from immunoSEQ multiplex PCR; TCRdb stores just in-frame clones and leaves some out. Seen here are under 350,000 clones, 58% observed once, and the top ten hold 1.8%. The treatment: oral pan-JAK inhibitor, 5-10 mg twice daily. Study findings and constraints: With just one nonresponder, it is still uncertain whether baseline CD8+ expansion relates to response. Persistence of many expanded lesional clones was seen in scalp and blood during tofacitinib.

The CDR3 is 18 amino acids. CDR1 LNHDA and CDR2 SQIVND come from the germline V gene (reference sequence). V trimming: 4 bases; J trimming: 0 bases; junction bases outside the gene matches: 11. As concerns this clone: Its specificity is unknown.

The TCR originated in a human donor with alopecia areata. The chain joins TRBV19 to TRBJ1-5, with 8 bases matching TRBD1. Sequencing used CD4+ T cells sorted from blood, obtained at week 24, from a patient treated with tofacitinib. The CDR3 protein is CASSTRQGLGSSNQPQHF. CDR3 DNA: TGTGCCAGTAGTACCCGACAGGGGCTGGGTTCTAGCAATCAGCCCCAGCATTTT.